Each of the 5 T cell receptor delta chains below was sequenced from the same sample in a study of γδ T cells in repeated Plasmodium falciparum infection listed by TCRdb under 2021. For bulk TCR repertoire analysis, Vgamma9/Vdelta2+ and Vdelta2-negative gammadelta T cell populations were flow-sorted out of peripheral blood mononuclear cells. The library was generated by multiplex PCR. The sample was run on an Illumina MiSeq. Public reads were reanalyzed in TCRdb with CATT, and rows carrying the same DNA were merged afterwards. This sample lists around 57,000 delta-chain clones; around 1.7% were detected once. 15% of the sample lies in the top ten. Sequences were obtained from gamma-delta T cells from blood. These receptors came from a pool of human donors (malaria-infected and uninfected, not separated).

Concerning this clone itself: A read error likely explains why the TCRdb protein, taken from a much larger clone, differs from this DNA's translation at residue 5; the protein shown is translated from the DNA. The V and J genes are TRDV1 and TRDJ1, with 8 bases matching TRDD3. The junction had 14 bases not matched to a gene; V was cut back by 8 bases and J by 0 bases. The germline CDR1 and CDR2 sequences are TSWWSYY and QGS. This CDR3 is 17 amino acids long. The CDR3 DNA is TGTGCTCTTAAGAGAGGTAGCTGGGGGAAGTACACCGATAAACTCATCTTT. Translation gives CALKRGSWGKYTDKLIF.

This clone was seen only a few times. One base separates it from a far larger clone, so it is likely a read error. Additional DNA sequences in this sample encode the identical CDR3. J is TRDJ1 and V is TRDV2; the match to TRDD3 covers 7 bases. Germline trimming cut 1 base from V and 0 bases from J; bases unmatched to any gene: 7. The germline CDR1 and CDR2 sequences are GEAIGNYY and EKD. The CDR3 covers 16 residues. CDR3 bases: TGTGCCTGTGACACGGGTTACTGGGGCCACACCGATAAACTCATCTTT. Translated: CACDTGYWGHTDKLIF.

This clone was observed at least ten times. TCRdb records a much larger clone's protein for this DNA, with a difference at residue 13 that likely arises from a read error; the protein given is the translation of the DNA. CDR3 coding DNA: TGTGCTCTTGGGGATCCCGAATCTCCTTACTGGGGGGTGTTTGATAAACTCATCTTT. This translates into CALGDPESPYWGVFDKLIF. The chain couples TRDV1 to TRDJ1; 8 bases fit TRDD3. Germline assignment: CDR1 TSWWSYY and CDR2 QGS. There are 19 residues in the CDR3. Trimming took 3 bases from V and 5 from J; bases not matched to a gene: 20.

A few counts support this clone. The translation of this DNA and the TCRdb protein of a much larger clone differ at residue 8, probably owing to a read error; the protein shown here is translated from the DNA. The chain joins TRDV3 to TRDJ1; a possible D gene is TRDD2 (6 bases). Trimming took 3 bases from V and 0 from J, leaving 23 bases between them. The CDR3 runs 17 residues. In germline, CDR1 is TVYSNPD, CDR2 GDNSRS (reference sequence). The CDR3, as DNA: TGTGCCTTCAAGGGGGCCTTCCCGCTAACTTACACCGATAAACTCATCTTT. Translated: CAFKGAFPLTYTDKLIF.

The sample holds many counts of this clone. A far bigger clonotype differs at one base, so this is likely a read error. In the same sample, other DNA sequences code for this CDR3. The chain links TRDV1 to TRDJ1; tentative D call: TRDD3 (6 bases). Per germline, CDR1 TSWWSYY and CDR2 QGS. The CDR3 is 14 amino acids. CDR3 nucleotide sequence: TGTGCCCTTGGGGATGGGACTAGGTCCGATAAACTCATCTTT. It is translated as CALGDGTRSDKLIF.